This T cell receptor beta chain is from a study of OX40 agonist ivuxolimab in advanced cancers. For the study in its entirety: Ivuxolimab was a fully human IgG2 agonistic monoclonal antibody targeting the costimulatory receptor OX40 (CD134). Peripheral TCRbeta sequencing aimed to test whether ivuxolimab altered TCR sequence diversity and caused clonal T-cell expansion. Prior anti-PD-1, anti-PD-L1 or anti-CTLA-4 therapy was permitted, and approximately 40% of dose-escalation patients had received checkpoint inhibitors. Of the approximately 50 patients in dose escalation, about 20 had hepatocellular carcinoma, some 15 had melanoma, 9 had renal cell carcinoma and 9 had head and neck cancer. The paper describes the monotherapy dose-escalation part (N of about 47 patients) of the phase I trial of ivuxolimab. Partial responses were achieved by three dose-escalation patients, of whom one had hepatocellular carcinoma and two had cutaneous melanoma. Intravenous ivuxolimab was administered to patients every 2 weeks at six dose levels: 0.01, 0.1, 0.3, 1.5, 3 and 10 mg/kg. In the dose-escalation cohort, more than 75% of patients were male, and the mean age was roughly 60 years, with a range of about 23 to 80. What the study reported, not specific to this receptor: At doses of 0.1 to 3.0 mg/kg, clonal expansion of both CD4+ and CD8+ blood T cells was observed from baseline to week 6. Partial responders in the 0.1-3.0 mg/kg groups had among the lowest normalized peripheral clonal expansion, especially among CD8+ T cells. After ivuxolimab, more expanded clones were found on average in CD8+ T cells than in CD4+ T cells. Antigen specificity was not determined for the clonally expanded peripheral T cells. Low levels of normalized T-cell clonal expansion were also seen in some patients who did not respond.

Turning to this clone: Its antigen specificity is not known. No much larger clonotype is one base removed from it; base qualities were not supplied.

The CDR3 contains 15 residues, cysteine and phenylalanine counted. Just the 45-base CDR3 DNA is kept, in frame starting at base 1. Trimming takes 5 bases from V and 5 bases from J, and the germline ends sit 19 bases apart. From a lookup of the germline V gene, CDR1 and CDR2 are SGHTA and FQGNSA. Genomic DNA was extracted from sorted cells for sequencing of the TCRbeta CDR3 region. The immunoSEQ Assay was used for sequencing of TCRbeta CDR3 regions. TCRdb re-hosts the immuneACCESS table, in-frame sequences only. Its copies lack some clones; in the studies checked, an unresolved V gene accounts for under half of them, and the cause for the rest is not known. The sample table shows over 40,000 clones, and about 82% are seen once. Clones ranked in the top ten supply less than 3.5% of the sample. The trial excluded patients who had a history of autoimmune disease or were on systemic immunosuppression. Peripheral blood for TCR sequencing was collected from all dose cohorts at baseline, on cycle 4 day 1, and on cycle 7 day 1. The samples were drawn from a first-in-human, open-label, multicenter phase I dose-escalation trial of ivuxolimab. Adults with locally advanced or metastatic melanoma, renal cell, hepatocellular, or head and neck squamous cell carcinoma were enrolled in the trial. Before TCR sequencing, CD4+ T cells and CD8+ T cells from peripheral blood were sorted into separate populations.

The sequencing here drew on CD4+ or CD8+ T cells sorted from blood, taken in a trial of the OX40 agonist ivuxolimab. This sequence uses TRBV7-2 and TRBJ2-7; there is no confident call for the D gene. The clonotype originates from an adult with an advanced solid tumor such as melanoma, head and neck, liver or kidney cancer. The nucleotide sequence is given as TGTGCCAGCAGCCCCTGGACCCTCCCGGACGACGAGCAGTACTTC. Translation gives CASSPWTLPDDEQYF.